The 7 T cell receptor beta chains below were found in one sample sequenced in a study of CD8 T cells in Susac syndrome. Reverse transcription of about 0.5 to 1 ug RNA was carried out with random hexamers. TCRdb fed the immunoSEQ multiplex PCR reads into MiXCR, producing one record per CDR3 protein. The sample records 200,000 or so distinct CDR3 sequences, 95% being singletons. Source material: CD8+ T cells from PBMCs. These receptors all stem from a human donor with Susac syndrome.

CDR3 nucleotides: TGTGCCAGCAGCTTCTCAGGGGTGGGTAGCAATCAGCCCCAGCATTTT. Its translation is CASSFSGVGSNQPQHF. The chain couples TRBV7-9 to TRBJ1-5, with D possibly TRBD1 on 6 matching bases. The CDR3 extends over 16 amino acids. Trimming cost V 3 bases and J 0 bases, with 12 bases left between them. Germline V gene lookup returns CDR1 SEHNR and CDR2 FQNEAQ (reference sequence).

The rearrangement links TRBV19 to TRBJ2-7; TRBD2 agrees at 9 bases. The germline CDR1 and CDR2 sequences are LNHDA and SQIVND (reference sequence). The CDR3 consists of 14 residues. The V and J ends lost 6 bases and 5 bases, in that order; junction bases with no gene match: 8. The CDR3 loop reads CASRMGKRGDEQYF. The CDR3 DNA is TGTGCCAGTAGGATGGGAAAGCGGGGGGACGAGCAGTACTTC.

The rearrangement uses TRBV9 and TRBJ2-7, with D uncertain. The CDR3 consists of 13 residues. The V gene lost 3 bases and the J gene lost 4 bases, with 11 bases spanning the gap. CDR1 SGDLS and CDR2 YYNGEE come from the germline V gene. CDR3 DNA: TGTGCCAGCAGCGCGGCTACCGATTACGAGCAGTACTTC. This encodes CASSAATDYEQYF.

This chain joins TRBV2 and TRBJ2-2; D gene unclear. Between the trimmed V and J ends, which lost 7 bases and 5 bases, there was a span of 5 bases. The CDR3 sequence is 11 residues long. CDR1 SNHLY and CDR2 FYNNEI come from the germline V gene. This CDR3 is CASMGTGELFF. CDR3 nucleotides: TGTGCCAGCATGGGGACCGGGGAGCTGTTTTTT.

The genes are TRBV30 and TRBJ2-1; the D gene is possibly TRBD2 (6 bases). CDR3 length: 14 residues. Trimming shortened V by 3 bases and J by 7 bases, and 16 bases separated the two germline ends. From germline, CDR1 is GTSNPN and CDR2 SVGIG (reference sequence). This chain's CDR3 is CAWSPGLAGNEQFF. CDR3 in DNA: TGTGCCTGGAGCCCGGGGCTCGCGGGGAATGAGCAGTTCTTC. Using reference TRBV30 and TRBJ2-1 for the parts outside the CDR3, the full variable domain is SQTIHQWPATLVQPVGSPLSLECTVEGTSNPNLYWYRQAAGRGLQLLFYSVGIGQISSEVPQNLSASRPQDRQFILSSKKLLLSDSGFYLCAWSPGLAGNEQFFGPGTRLTVL.

The V and J genes are TRBV6-5 and TRBJ2-1; a possible D gene is TRBD2 (7 bases). CDR3 length: 13 amino acids. V was pared by 11 bases and J by 3 bases, with 14 bases between. CDR1 is MNHEY and CDR2 is SVGAGI in the germline V gene. Here the CDR3 reads CASKGGGYNEQFF. In DNA, the CDR3 is TGTGCCTCCAAAGGGGGGGGCTACAATGAGCAGTTCTTC.

This rearrangement joins TRBV4-1 to TRBJ2-1; 10 positions agree with TRBD2. Trimming cost V 4 bases and J 7 bases; bases outside gene matches: 13. Per the germline V gene, CDR1 is MGHRA and CDR2 is YSYEKL. The CDR3 loop spans 17 amino acids. CDR3 DNA sequence: TGCGCCAGCAGCCCCCGCCGGCTAGCGGGAGTTGGTAATGAGCAGTTCTTC. Encoded protein: CASSPRRLAGVGNEQFF.